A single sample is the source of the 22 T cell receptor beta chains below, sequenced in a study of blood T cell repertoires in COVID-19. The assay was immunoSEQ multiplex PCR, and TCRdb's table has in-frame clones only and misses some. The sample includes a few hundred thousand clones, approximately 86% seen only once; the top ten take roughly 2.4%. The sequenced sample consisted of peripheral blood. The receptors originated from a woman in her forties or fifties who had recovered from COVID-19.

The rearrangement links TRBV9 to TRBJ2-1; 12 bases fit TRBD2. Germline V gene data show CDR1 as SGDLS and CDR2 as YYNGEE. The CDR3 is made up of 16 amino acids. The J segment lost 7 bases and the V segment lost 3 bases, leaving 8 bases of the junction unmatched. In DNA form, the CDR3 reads TGTGCCAGCAGCGCGACTAGCGGGAGTGTGTTGAATGAGCAGTTCTTC. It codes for CASSATSGSVLNEQFF. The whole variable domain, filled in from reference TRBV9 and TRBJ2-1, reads DSGVTQTPKHLITATGQRVTLRCSPRSGDLSVYWYQQSLDQGLQFLIQYYNGEERAKGNILERFSAQQFPDLHSELNLSSLELGDSALYFCASSATSGSVLNEQFFGPGTRLTVL.

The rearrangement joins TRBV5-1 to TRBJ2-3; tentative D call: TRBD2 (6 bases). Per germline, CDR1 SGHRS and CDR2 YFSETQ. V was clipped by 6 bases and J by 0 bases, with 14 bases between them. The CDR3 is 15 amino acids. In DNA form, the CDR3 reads TGCGCCAGCACCCGATGGGGGGACAGCACAGATACGCAGTATTTT. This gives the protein CASTRWGDSTDTQYF.

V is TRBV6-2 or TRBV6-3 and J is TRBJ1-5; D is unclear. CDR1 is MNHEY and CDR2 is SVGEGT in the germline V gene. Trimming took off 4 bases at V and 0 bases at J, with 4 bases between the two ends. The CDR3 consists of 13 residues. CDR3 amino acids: CASSLNSNQPQHF. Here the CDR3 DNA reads TGTGCCAGCAGTTTAAATAGCAATCAGCCCCAGCATTTT.

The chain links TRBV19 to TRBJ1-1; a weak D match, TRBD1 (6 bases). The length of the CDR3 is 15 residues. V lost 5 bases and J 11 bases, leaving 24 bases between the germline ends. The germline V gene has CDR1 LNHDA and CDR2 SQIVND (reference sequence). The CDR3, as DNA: TGTGCCAGTAGTCCGAACAGGGCGCAAATGGATGAGGCTTTCTTT. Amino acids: CASSPNRAQMDEAFF.

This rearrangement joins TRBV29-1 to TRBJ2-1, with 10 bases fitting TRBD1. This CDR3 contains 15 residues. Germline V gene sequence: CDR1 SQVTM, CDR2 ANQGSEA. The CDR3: CTHSSGQGILNEQFF. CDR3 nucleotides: TGCACCCACTCGTCGGGACAGGGGATATTGAATGAGCAGTTCTTC.

CDR3 amino acids: CASSHHARTGSREAFF. The DNA for the CDR3 is TGTGCCAGCAGCCACCACGCCAGGACTGGTTCACGTGAAGCTTTCTTT. This sequence joins TRBV3-1 (or the pseudogene TRBV3-2) and TRBJ1-1; D is unresolved. V lost 3 bases to trimming and J lost 7 bases, with 21 bases between them. Germline CDR1 is LGHDT and CDR2 is YNNKEL (reference sequence). The CDR3 runs to 16 residues.

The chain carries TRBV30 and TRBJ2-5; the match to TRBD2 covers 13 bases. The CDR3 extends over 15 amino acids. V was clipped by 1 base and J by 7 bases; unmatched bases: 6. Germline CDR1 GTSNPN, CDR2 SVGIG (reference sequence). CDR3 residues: CAWSEGLAGSGTQYF. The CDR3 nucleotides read TGTGCCTGGAGTGAGGGACTAGCGGGGTCTGGGACCCAGTACTTC.

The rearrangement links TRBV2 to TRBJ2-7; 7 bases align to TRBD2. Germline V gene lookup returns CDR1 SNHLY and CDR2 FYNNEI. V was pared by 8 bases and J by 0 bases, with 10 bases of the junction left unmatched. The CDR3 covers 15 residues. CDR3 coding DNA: TGTGCCAGCCGCATCCAGGCGGGAGACTCCTACGAGCAGTACTTC. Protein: CASRIQAGDSYEQYF. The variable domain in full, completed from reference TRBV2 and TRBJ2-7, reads EPEVTQTPSHQVTQMGQEVILRCVPISNHLYFYWYRQILGQKVEFLVSFYNNEISEKSEIFDDQFSVERPDGSNFTLKIRSTKLEDSAMYFCASRIQAGDSYEQYFGPGTRLTVT.

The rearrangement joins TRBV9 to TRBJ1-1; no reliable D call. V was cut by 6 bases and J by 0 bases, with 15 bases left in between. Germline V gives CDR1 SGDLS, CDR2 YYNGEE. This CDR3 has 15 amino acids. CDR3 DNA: TGTGCCAGCACCGTCGGAGGGTCCATGAACACTGAAGCTTTCTTT. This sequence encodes CASTVGGSMNTEAFF.

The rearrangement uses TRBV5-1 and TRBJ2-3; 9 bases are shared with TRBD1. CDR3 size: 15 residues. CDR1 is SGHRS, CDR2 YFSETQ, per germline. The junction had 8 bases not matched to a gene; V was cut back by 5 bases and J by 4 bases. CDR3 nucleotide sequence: TGCGCCAGCAGTTATACAGGGGGCTTCTCAGATACGCAGTATTTT. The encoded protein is CASSYTGGFSDTQYF.

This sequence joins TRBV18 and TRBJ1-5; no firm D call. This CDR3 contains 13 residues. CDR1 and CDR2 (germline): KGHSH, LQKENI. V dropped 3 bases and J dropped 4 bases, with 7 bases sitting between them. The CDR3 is CASSPFLNQPQHF. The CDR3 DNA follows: TGTGCCAGCTCACCCTTCCTTAATCAGCCCCAGCATTTT.

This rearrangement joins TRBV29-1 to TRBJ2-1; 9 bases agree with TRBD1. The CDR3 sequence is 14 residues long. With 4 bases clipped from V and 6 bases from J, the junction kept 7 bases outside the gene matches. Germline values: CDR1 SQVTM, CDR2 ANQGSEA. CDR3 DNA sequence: TGCAGCGTTGCCCGGACAGGGGCCCCCAATGAGCAGTTCTTC. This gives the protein CSVARTGAPNEQFF.

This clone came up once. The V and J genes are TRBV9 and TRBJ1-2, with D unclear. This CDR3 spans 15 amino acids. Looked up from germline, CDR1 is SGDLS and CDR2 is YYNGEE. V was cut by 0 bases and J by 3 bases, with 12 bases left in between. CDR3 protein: CASSVDSGLDYGYTF. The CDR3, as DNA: TGTGCCAGCAGCGTAGATTCCGGTCTGGACTATGGCTACACCTTC.

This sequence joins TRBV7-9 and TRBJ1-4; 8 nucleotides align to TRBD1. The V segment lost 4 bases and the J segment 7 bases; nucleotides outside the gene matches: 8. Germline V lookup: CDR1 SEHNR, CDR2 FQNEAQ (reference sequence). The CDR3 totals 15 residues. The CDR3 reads CASSSPETGVEKLFF. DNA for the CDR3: TGTGCCAGCAGCTCCCCGGAGACAGGGGTTGAAAAACTGTTTTTT.

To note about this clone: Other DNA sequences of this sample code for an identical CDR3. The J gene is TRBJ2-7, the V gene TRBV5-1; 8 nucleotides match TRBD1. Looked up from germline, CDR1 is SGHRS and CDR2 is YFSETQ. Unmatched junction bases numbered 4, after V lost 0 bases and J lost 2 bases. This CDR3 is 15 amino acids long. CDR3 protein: CASSLEGTGTYEQYF. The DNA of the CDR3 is TGCGCCAGCAGCTTGGAAGGGACAGGAACCTACGAGCAGTACTTC.

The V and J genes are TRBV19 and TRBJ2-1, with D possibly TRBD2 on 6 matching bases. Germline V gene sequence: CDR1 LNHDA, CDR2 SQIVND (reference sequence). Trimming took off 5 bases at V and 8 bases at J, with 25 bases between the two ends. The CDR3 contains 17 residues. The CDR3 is CASSLPGVRHRTHEQFF. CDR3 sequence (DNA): TGTGCCAGTAGTCTCCCGGGGGTTCGACACCGGACCCATGAGCAGTTCTTC.

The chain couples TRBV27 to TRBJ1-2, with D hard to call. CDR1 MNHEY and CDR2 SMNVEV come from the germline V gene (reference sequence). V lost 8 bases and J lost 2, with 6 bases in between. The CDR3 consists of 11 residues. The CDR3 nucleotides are TGTGCCAGCTTTGGCAACTATGGCTACACCTTC. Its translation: CASFGNYGYTF.

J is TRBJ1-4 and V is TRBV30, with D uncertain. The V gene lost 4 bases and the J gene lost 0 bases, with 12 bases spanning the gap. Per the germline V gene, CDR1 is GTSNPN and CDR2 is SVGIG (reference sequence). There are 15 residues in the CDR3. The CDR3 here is CAWNEQISTNEKLFF. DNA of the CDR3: TGTGCCTGGAATGAACAGATCTCAACTAATGAAAAACTGTTTTTT.

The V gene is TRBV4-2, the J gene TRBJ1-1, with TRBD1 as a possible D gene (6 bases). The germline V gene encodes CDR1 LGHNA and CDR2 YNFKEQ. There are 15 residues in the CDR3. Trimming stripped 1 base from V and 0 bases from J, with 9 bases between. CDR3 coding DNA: TGTGCCAGCAGCCAAGGGAAGGGGGTGAACACTGAAGCTTTCTTT. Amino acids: CASSQGKGVNTEAFF.

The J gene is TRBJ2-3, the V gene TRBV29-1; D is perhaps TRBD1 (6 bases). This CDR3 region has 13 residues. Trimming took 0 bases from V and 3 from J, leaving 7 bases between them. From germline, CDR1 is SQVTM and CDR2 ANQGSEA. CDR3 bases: TGCAGCGTTGAAGACCAGGGGACAGATACGCAGTATTTT. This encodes CSVEDQGTDTQYF.

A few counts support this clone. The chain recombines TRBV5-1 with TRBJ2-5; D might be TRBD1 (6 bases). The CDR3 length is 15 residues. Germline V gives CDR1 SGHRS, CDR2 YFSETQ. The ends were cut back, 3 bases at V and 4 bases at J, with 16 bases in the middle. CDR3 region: CASSSTPQGGETQYF. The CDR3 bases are TGCGCCAGCAGCTCCACCCCCCAAGGGGGAGAGACCCAGTACTTC.

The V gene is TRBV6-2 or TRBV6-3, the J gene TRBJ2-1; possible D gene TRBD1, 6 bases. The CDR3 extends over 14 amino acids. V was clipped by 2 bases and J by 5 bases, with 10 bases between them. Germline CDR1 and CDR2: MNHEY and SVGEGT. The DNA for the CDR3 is TGTGCCAGCAGTTACCCGGACAGCAACAATGAGCAGTTCTTC. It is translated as CASSYPDSNNEQFF.